This T cell receptor beta chain came from a study of T-cell reconstitution after alpha-beta-depleted transplantation in children. Findings and limits, study-wide: The study reportedly traced alpha-beta T cells about two months after transplant to several hundred expanded graft clones. It was surviving recipient T cells and thymic progenitors that gave some patients high TCRbeta diversity at day 60. Most T-cell counts and diversity one year after the transplant came from T cells that were newly produced.

The CDR3 spans 13 residues. CDR1 and CDR2 from the germline V gene are SEHNR and FQNEAQ (reference sequence). The ends were cut back, 7 bases at V and 2 bases at J, with 11 bases in the middle. For TCRbeta, the library was prepared with unique molecular identifiers. From the PCR reads, TCRdb called clonotypes with MiXCR, one entry per CDR3 protein. The sample yields some 200,000 distinct CDR3 sequences, about 8.4% seen once. About this clonotype itself: Its antigen is currently unknown.

The V gene is TRBV7-9, the J gene TRBJ1-2; D ambiguous. Specimen: PBMCs, mostly from graft donor cells, collected 360 days after TCRalphabeta/CD19-depleted stem cell transplant. This TCR was recovered from a male patient under 10 years old who had a stem cell transplant for acute myeloid leukemia, so the T cells may come from the graft donor. CDR3 residues: CASTPGANYGYTF. The CDR3 coding sequence is TGTGCCAGCACCCCCGGAGCGAACTATGGCTACACCTTC.